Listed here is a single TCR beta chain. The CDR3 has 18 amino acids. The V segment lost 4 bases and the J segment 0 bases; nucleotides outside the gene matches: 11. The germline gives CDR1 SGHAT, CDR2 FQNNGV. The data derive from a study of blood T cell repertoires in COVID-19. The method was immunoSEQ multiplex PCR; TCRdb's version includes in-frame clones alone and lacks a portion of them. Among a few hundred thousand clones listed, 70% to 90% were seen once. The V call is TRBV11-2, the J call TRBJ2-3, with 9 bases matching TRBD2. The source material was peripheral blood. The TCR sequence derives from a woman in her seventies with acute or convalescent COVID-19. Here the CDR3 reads CASSSRAGGSTSTDTQYF. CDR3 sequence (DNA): TGTGCCAGCAGCTCCCGAGCGGGGGGCTCCACTAGCACAGATACGCAGTATTTT.